The 21 T cell receptor beta chains given below trace back to one sample, sequenced in a study of T-cell reconstitution after alpha-beta-depleted transplantation in children. The library targeted TCRbeta and was prepared with unique molecular identifiers. Via MiXCR, TCRdb re-called the PCR reads, giving one row per CDR3 protein. The sample gives more than 200,000 distinct CDR3 sequences, around a sixth of which show up once; about 39% is in the top ten. Material: PBMCs, mostly from graft donor cells, obtained 360 days after TCRalphabeta/CD19-depleted stem cell transplant. These receptors were obtained from a male patient under 10 years old who had a stem cell transplant for acute lymphoblastic leukemia, so the T cells may come from the graft donor.

V usage is TRBV12-3 or TRBV12-4 and J usage is TRBJ2-3; 9 nucleotides line up with TRBD2. V lost 3 bases and J lost 4; bases outside the gene matches: 8. This CDR3 is built from 16 residues. This chain's CDR3 is CASSLPLAGGADTQYF. The CDR3 nucleotides are TGTGCCAGCAGTTTGCCCTTGGCGGGAGGGGCAGATACGCAGTATTTT.

The chain joins TRBV7-9 to TRBJ2-3; D uncertain. CDR1 and CDR2 (germline): SEHNR, FQNEAQ (reference sequence). The germline V and J ends were trimmed by 1 base and 6 bases, with 17 bases remaining between them. CDR3 length equals 16 residues. The CDR3 spells CASSLGDNRLGDTQYF. The CDR3 region has the DNA TGTGCCAGCAGCTTAGGAGACAATCGTCTCGGGGATACGCAGTATTTT. The full variable domain, completed using reference TRBV7-9 and TRBJ2-3, is DTGVSQNPRHKITKRGQNVTFRCDPISEHNRLYWYRQTLGQGPEFLTYFQNEAQLEKSRLLSDRFSAERPKGSFSTLEIQRTEQGDSAMYLCASSLGDNRLGDTQYFGPGTRLTVL.

This chain connects TRBV7-2 to TRBJ2-1; D call uncertain. Per germline, CDR1 SGHTA and CDR2 FQGNSA. The ends were cut back, 5 bases at V and 7 bases at J, with 6 bases in the middle. The CDR3 is made up of 11 amino acids. The CDR3 loop is CASSLPNEQFF. The DNA for the CDR3 is TGTGCCAGCAGCCTACCGAATGAGCAGTTCTTC.

This clonotype was counted a few times. The chain is built from TRBV27 and TRBJ2-1; D may be TRBD2 (6 bases). The CDR3 is 17 residues long. Germline V gives CDR1 MNHEY, CDR2 SMNVEV (reference sequence). The ends were cut back, 4 bases at V and 7 bases at J, with 23 bases in the middle. The DNA for the CDR3 is TGTGCCAGCAGTTCCCTGACGGATGGGGGAGGAGGGAATGAGCAGTTCTTC. Encoded protein: CASSSLTDGGGGNEQFF.

In its sample, this clonotype was seen a few times. This sequence joins TRBV5-1 and TRBJ2-1; 8 nucleotides line up with TRBD1. The V gene's germline CDR1 is SGHRS and CDR2 YFSETQ. This CDR3 has 14 residues. The V segment lost 0 bases and the J segment 7 bases; nucleotides outside the gene matches: 3. The CDR3, as DNA: TGCGCCAGCAGCTTGGTCAGGGGGCAAAATGAGCAGTTCTTC. Translation gives CASSLVRGQNEQFF.

Only a few counts were recorded for this clonotype. The chain is built from TRBV7-6 and TRBJ2-7; the D is unclear. CDR1 and CDR2 (germline): SGHVS, FNYEAQ. The CDR3 sequence is 15 residues long. Trimming left V 5 bases short and J 2 bases short, with 16 bases between. The CDR3 loop is CASSDPGSPPYEQYF. The CDR3 DNA sequence: TGTGCCAGCAGCGACCCCGGCAGCCCACCCTACGAGCAGTACTTC.

The CDR3 nucleotides are TGTGCCAGCAGCTTGGAGTGGTTTGAGACTGAAGCTTTCTTT. The encoded protein is CASSLEWFETEAFF. V and J are TRBV5-5 and TRBJ1-1; no definite D call. V lost 0 bases and J lost 5, with 11 bases in between. This CDR3 comprises 14 residues. Germline V gives CDR1 SGHKS, CDR2 YYEKEE (reference sequence).

There are many counts of this clonotype. The chain employs TRBV5-1 and TRBJ2-5; D perhaps matches TRBD1 (6 bases). V was clipped by 2 bases and J by 2 bases, with 13 bases between them. Germline CDR1 is SGHRS and CDR2 is YFSETQ. CDR3 length: 15 residues. CDR3 coding DNA: TGCGCCAGCAGCTTAACAGGGATTTGGCAAGAGACCCAGTACTTC. Protein product: CASSLTGIWQETQYF.

This clonotype showed up just a few times. The gene calls are TRBV18 and TRBJ1-5, with D uncertain. V was shortened by 0 bases and J by 7 bases, with 4 bases between the two germline ends. Germline CDR1 reads KGHSH; CDR2 reads LQKENI. CDR3 length: 12 residues. This chain's CDR3 is CASSPPDQPQHF. The CDR3 bases are TGTGCCAGCTCACCACCGGACCAGCCCCAGCATTTT.

This clonotype was counted between two and nine times. The chain recombines TRBV28 with TRBJ2-3, with D possibly being TRBD2 (6 bases). This CDR3 has 14 amino acids. The V gene's germline CDR1 is MDHEN and CDR2 SYDVKM. V shed 7 bases and J shed 5 bases, with 16 bases lying between them. The DNA for the CDR3 is TGTGCCAGCACCGTTGGCGGGGTTGAAGATACGCAGTATTTT. The encoded protein is CASTVGGVEDTQYF.

The chain combines TRBV10-3 with TRBJ2-7; D not certain. The CDR3 length is 14 residues. In germline, CDR1 is ENHRY, CDR2 SYGVKD. Trimming shortened V by 0 bases and J by 5 bases, and 11 bases separated the two germline ends. The CDR3 here is CAISESGRPHEQYF. In DNA form, the CDR3 reads TGTGCCATCAGTGAGTCAGGTAGACCCCACGAGCAGTACTTC.

This sequence joins TRBV20-1 and TRBJ2-6, with D uncertain. Trimming removed 5 bases at V and 5 bases at J, with 13 bases between. This CDR3 is 14 amino acids long. Germline V gene lookup returns CDR1 DFQATT and CDR2 SNEGSKA (reference sequence). In DNA form, the CDR3 reads TGCAGTGCTCCCTTCACGGTAAGGGCCAACGTCCTGACTTTC. Protein sequence: CSAPFTVRANVLTF.

This clonotype has just a few counts. V gene TRBV7-6 combines with J gene TRBJ2-7, with a possible D match to TRBD2 (7 bases). The V end was cut by 1 base, the J end by 0 bases, with 13 bases between. There are 16 residues in the CDR3. Germline V gene data show CDR1 as SGHVS and CDR2 as FNYEAQ. CDR3 in DNA: TGTGCCAGCAGCTTAGGTCTAGCGGACAGCTCCTACGAGCAGTACTTC. Translating it yields CASSLGLADSSYEQYF. Full variable domain (remainder filled in from reference TRBV7-6 and TRBJ2-7): GAGVSQSPRYKVTKRGQDVALRCDPISGHVSLYWYRQALGQGPEFLTYFNYEAQQDKSGLPNDRFSAERPEGSISTLTIQRTEQRDSAMYRCASSLGLADSSYEQYFGPGTRLTVT.

CDR3 residues: CASSFAQGTSQPQHF. The CDR3 nucleotides are TGTGCCAGCAGCTTCGCGCAGGGTACTAGTCAGCCCCAGCATTTT. The genes are TRBV7-2 and TRBJ1-5, with D perhaps TRBD1 (5 bases). The CDR3 has 15 residues. Germline V gene lookup returns CDR1 SGHTA and CDR2 FQGNSA. Trimming removed 3 bases at V and 6 bases at J, with 15 bases between.

The J gene is TRBJ2-2, the V gene TRBV7-9, with D tentatively TRBD2 (6 bases). The CDR3 is 16 amino acids. Germline-derived CDR1 and CDR2 are SEHNR and FQNEAQ (reference sequence). Trimming removed 5 bases from V and 4 bases from J, with 17 bases in between. The CDR3 reads CASSKGGQQVTGELFF. The CDR3, as DNA: TGTGCCAGCAGCAAGGGAGGCCAGCAAGTCACCGGGGAGCTGTTTTTT.

V gene TRBV9 combines with J gene TRBJ2-7; 11 nucleotides line up with TRBD2. Looked up from germline, CDR1 is SGDLS and CDR2 is YYNGEE. This CDR3 is 17 amino acids long. V trimming: 0 bases; J trimming: 0 bases; junction bases outside the gene matches: 5. CDR3 bases: TGTGCCAGCAGCGTAGCGGCTAGCGGGGGGCTCTCCTACGAGCAGTACTTC. Its translation: CASSVAASGGLSYEQYF.

This chain connects TRBV9 to TRBJ2-3; 12 positions agree with TRBD2. V was pared by 4 bases and J by 6 bases, with 15 bases of the junction left unmatched. The CDR3 totals 18 residues. Germline assignment: CDR1 SGDLS and CDR2 YYNGEE. The CDR3 here is CASSRGAWLAGGPDTQYF. For the CDR3, the DNA is TGTGCCAGCAGCCGCGGGGCGTGGCTAGCGGGGGGGCCGGATACGCAGTATTTT. Filled out from reference TRBV9 and TRBJ2-3, the complete variable domain reads DSGVTQTPKHLITATGQRVTLRCSPRSGDLSVYWYQQSLDQGLQFLIQYYNGEERAKGNILERFSAQQFPDLHSELNLSSLELGDSALYFCASSRGAWLAGGPDTQYFGPGTRLTVL.

J is TRBJ2-5 and V is TRBV12-3 or TRBV12-4; 12 positions agree with TRBD2. The CDR3 spans 20 residues. V lost 2 bases, J lost 5 bases, and 18 bases stayed unmatched. DNA for the CDR3: TGTGCCAGCAGTTTACTACCCGGAGGGACCTGGACTAGCGGGGAGGAGACCCAGTACTTC. Encoded protein: CASSLLPGGTWTSGEETQYF.

The chain has TRBV30 and TRBJ2-2, with 10 bases matching TRBD2. Trimming at V came to 0 bases and at J to 1 base, leaving 5 bases not matched to a gene. CDR3 length equals 17 residues. Germline-derived CDR1 and CDR2 are GTSNPN and SVGIG (reference sequence). CDR3 residues: CAWSVWRTSGNTGELFF. The DNA of the CDR3 is TGTGCCTGGAGTGTGTGGCGGACTAGCGGGAACACCGGGGAGCTGTTTTTT.

This clonotype was counted only a few times. The chain carries TRBV20-1 and TRBJ2-1; possible D gene TRBD2, 7 bases. V was pared by 5 bases and J by 9 bases, with 17 bases between. The CDR3 loop spans 13 amino acids. Germline V CDR1 and CDR2: DFQATT, SNEGSKA (reference sequence). The CDR3, as DNA: TGCAGTGCTGATCCTCCGGGGGGCTTTGAGCAGTTCTTC. This translates into CSADPPGGFEQFF.

This clonotype occurred a few times. The chain has TRBV11-1 and TRBJ2-1; tentatively, D is TRBD1 (5 bases). V lost 5 bases to trimming and J lost 0 bases, with 23 bases between them. Germline V gives CDR1 SGHAT, CDR2 FQDESV (reference sequence). The CDR3 length is 19 residues. The CDR3 DNA reads TGTGCCAGCAGCACAGGCGGCGTTTGGATCCAGAGCTCCTACAATGAGCAGTTCTTC. Translating it yields CASSTGGVWIQSSYNEQFF.